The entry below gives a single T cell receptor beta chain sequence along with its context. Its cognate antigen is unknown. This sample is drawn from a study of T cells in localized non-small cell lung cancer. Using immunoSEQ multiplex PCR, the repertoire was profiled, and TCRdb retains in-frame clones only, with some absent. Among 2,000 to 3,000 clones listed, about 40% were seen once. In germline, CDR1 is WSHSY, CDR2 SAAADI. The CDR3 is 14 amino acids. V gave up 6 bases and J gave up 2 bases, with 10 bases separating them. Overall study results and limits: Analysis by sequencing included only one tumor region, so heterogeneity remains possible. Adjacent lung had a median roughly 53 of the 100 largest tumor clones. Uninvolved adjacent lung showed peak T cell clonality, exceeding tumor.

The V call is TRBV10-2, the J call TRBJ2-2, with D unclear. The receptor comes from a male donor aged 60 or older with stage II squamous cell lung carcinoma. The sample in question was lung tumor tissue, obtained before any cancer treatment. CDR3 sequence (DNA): TGCGCCAGCAGCCCAAGATTAAACACCGGGGAGCTGTTTTTT. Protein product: CASSPRLNTGELFF.